The 15 T cell receptor beta chains reported below all come from one sample, sequenced in a study of T cells in Graves' hyperthyroidism and ophthalmopathy. RNA transcripts served as the template for amplifying TCR beta CDR3 regions. TCR CDR3 underwent first-round RT-PCR with the HTBI primer set. TCRdb redid the calling of the multiplex PCR reads with MiXCR, one entry per CDR3 protein. The sample shows more than 20,000 distinct CDR3 sequences, approximately 49% of them seen only once. Sequencing was carried out using blood. These receptors were collected from a woman aged 40-49 years with Graves' hyperthyroidism that later progressed to Graves' ophthalmopathy.

V and J are TRBV19 and TRBJ1-1; no reliable D call. CDR1 LNHDA and CDR2 SQIVND come from the germline V gene (reference sequence). This CDR3 spans 14 amino acids. Trimming stripped 2 bases from V and 3 bases from J, with 10 bases between. CDR3 sequence (DNA): TGTGCCAGTAGTATAATCGATCGGGACACTGAAGCTTTCTTT. Its protein is CASSIIDRDTEAFF.

With respect to this clonotype: The conserved final phenylalanine or tryptophan is absent from the CDR3, which likely points to a read error. No DNA is shown, since the ends of the CDR3 on it are uncertain; the CDR3 is the one TCRdb lists. V usage is TRBV4-2 and J usage is TRBJ2-1; TRBD2 reflects the table's D call only, with no check against the DNA. The germline V gene has CDR1 LGHNA and CDR2 YNFKEQ. The CDR3 sequence runs 12 residues, both termini included. Here the CDR3 reads CASSPRTSGRFS.

The rearrangement uses TRBV15 and TRBJ1-6; D may be TRBD1 (5 bases). In germline, CDR1 is LNHNV, CDR2 YYDKDF (reference sequence). Trimming removed 1 base from V and 13 bases from J, with 14 bases in between. CDR3 length: 14 amino acids. CDR3 region: CATSRGGDHEPLHF. CDR3 nucleotides: TGTGCCACCAGCAGAGGGGGGGACCATGAGCCCCTCCACTTT.

This chain uses TRBV20-1 with TRBJ1-1; D uncertain. There are 13 residues in the CDR3. Germline V gene data show CDR1 as DFQATT and CDR2 as SNEGSKA (reference sequence). V was cut by 6 bases and J by 3 bases, with 14 bases left in between. The CDR3 DNA reads as TGCAGTGCCTCTAGCGGGAACTACACTGAAGCTTTCTTT. It is translated as CSASSGNYTEAFF.

This clonotype was detected ten times or more. V gene TRBV6-5 combines with J gene TRBJ2-2; no clear D gene. Germline CDR1 and CDR2: MNHEY and SVGAGI. The CDR3 length is 14 residues. V was cut by 6 bases and J by 1 base, with 9 bases left in between. CDR3 in amino acids: CASSPGWNTGELFF. The CDR3 nucleotides read TGTGCCAGCAGCCCAGGATGGAACACCGGGGAGCTGTTTTTT.

This clonotype has a single count. The chain employs TRBV2 and TRBJ1-4; D not resolved. The ends were cut back, 6 bases at V and 5 bases at J, with 13 bases in the middle. CDR1 is SNHLY, CDR2 FYNNEI, per germline. CDR3 length: 14 amino acids. CDR3 protein: CASSLRHGNEKLFF. The CDR3 DNA reads as TGTGCCAGCAGCCTCAGACACGGCAATGAAAAACTGTTTTTT.

This chain uses TRBV10-1 with TRBJ1-1, with D maybe TRBD1 (5 bases). This CDR3 has 15 residues. Germline loops: CDR1 WNHNN, CDR2 SYGVQD (reference sequence). Between the trimmed V and J ends, which lost 4 bases and 4 bases, there was a span of 16 bases. The CDR3 coding sequence is TGCGCCAGCAGTGGGGGTGTTGGGGCGAGCACTGAAGCTTTCTTT. Translation gives CASSGGVGASTEAFF.

The chain carries TRBV16 and TRBJ1-4, with D hard to call. CDR1 is KGHSY, CDR2 FQNENV, per germline. This CDR3 is 17 amino acids long. V lost 4 bases and J lost 0, with 15 bases in between. CDR3 nucleotide sequence: TGTGCCAGCAGCCCCCAGGCACCTCATGCAACTAATGAAAAACTGTTTTTT. This translates into CASSPQAPHATNEKLFF.

This clonotype was seen repeatedly, ten times or more. The chain carries TRBV19 and TRBJ2-4; 8 bases are shared with TRBD1. CDR1 and CDR2 (germline): LNHDA, SQIVND (reference sequence). V lost 8 bases and J lost 8; bases outside the gene matches: 5. The CDR3 has 12 amino acids. The chain's CDR3 is CASRTGLDIQYF. CDR3 sequence (DNA): TGTGCCAGTCGGACAGGGTTGGACATTCAGTACTTC.

The chain employs TRBV25-1 and TRBJ2-7; no clear D gene. Germline assignment: CDR1 MGHDK and CDR2 SYGVNS. This CDR3 comprises 12 residues. V lost 4 bases and J 2 bases, leaving 6 bases between the germline ends. The CDR3 spells CASSATPYEQYF. The CDR3, as DNA: TGTGCCAGCAGTGCAACTCCCTACGAGCAGTACTTC.

This clonotype is medium-sized within its sample. J is TRBJ2-3 and V is TRBV25-1, with 8 bases identical to TRBD1. The V gene's germline CDR1 is MGHDK and CDR2 SYGVNS. The trim removed 2 bases at V and 3 bases at J, leaving 16 bases unmatched. The CDR3 runs to 19 residues. CDR3 DNA sequence: TGTGCCAGCAGTGAAAAGGGCCCCCGAGCAGGGGGCTGGACAGATACGCAGTATTTT. This sequence encodes CASSEKGPRAGGWTDTQYF.

The J gene is TRBJ2-1, the V gene TRBV7-9; D is undetermined. V was cut by 1 base and J by 7 bases, with 14 bases left in between. CDR1 SEHNR and CDR2 FQNEAQ come from the germline V gene (reference sequence). CDR3 length: 15 amino acids. CDR3: CASSLDEERENEQFF. In nucleotides, the CDR3 is TGTGCCAGCAGCTTAGATGAAGAAAGGGAAAATGAGCAGTTCTTC.

The V call is TRBV19, the J call TRBJ2-1; 7 nucleotides line up with TRBD2. Trimming removed 5 bases from V and 8 bases from J; junction bases left unmatched: 9. Germline V gene lookup returns CDR1 LNHDA and CDR2 SQIVND (reference sequence). CDR3 length: 14 residues. The CDR3 DNA is TGTGCCAGTAGTGTGACTAGCCGTGTACATGAGCAGTTCTTC. Its translation: CASSVTSRVHEQFF.

The V and J genes are TRBV7-6 and TRBJ2-2; D is unresolved. CDR1 is SGHVS and CDR2 is FNYEAQ in the germline V gene. This CDR3 comprises 14 residues. V lost 5 bases and J lost 7, with 14 bases in between. CDR3 sequence reads: CASSVTLSGGELFF. The CDR3 DNA is TGTGCCAGCAGCGTCACGCTCTCGGGCGGGGAGCTGTTTTTT. The complete variable domain, with remaining parts taken from reference TRBV7-6 and TRBJ2-2, reads GAGVSQSPRYKVTKRGQDVALRCDPISGHVSLYWYRQALGQGPEFLTYFNYEAQQDKSGLPNDRFSAERPEGSISTLTIQRTEQRDSAMYRCASSVTLSGGELFFGEGSRLTVL.

V is TRBV10-3 and J is TRBJ1-2; D possibly corresponds to TRBD1 (5 bases). The CDR3 length is 13 residues. Deletions cut 4 bases from V and 10 bases from J, with 16 bases between. The V gene's germline CDR1 is ENHRY and CDR2 SYGVKD. The CDR3 loop reads CAISARDGGSYTF. In nucleotides, the CDR3 is TGTGCCATCAGTGCCCGGGACGGAGGATCCTACACCTTC.